The entry that follows covers one T cell receptor beta chain sequence. Its target is unknown. TCRdb re-derived calls from the 5' RACE reads in MiXCR, one entry per CDR3 protein. The data contain 380,000 or so distinct CDR3 sequences, approximately 15% of them singletons. The data belong to a study of T-cell memory formation after mild COVID-19. Study information: Each donor largely had its own TCR clusters. The study's findings and limits: Contracting clones from day 15 to 85 showed balanced CD4/CD8; later expanders favored CD4+. Shrinking CD4+ clones resided mostly in CM and EM, and CD8+ ones in EMRA.

The germline V and J ends were trimmed by 7 bases and 9 bases, with 13 bases remaining between them. The CDR3 loop spans 12 amino acids. V is TRBV12-3 or TRBV12-4 and J is TRBJ2-1; no firm D call. Sequenced material: PBMCs or a T cell subset sorted from them (not recorded which). This sequence was found in a man aged 18 to 29 who had mild COVID-19 (a few samples of this study predate the infection). Cell type and time point are not known. The CDR3 coding sequence is TGTGCCAGCAACACCCCGAGGAGTGAGCAGTTCTTC. This translates into CASNTPRSEQFF.